Following are 12 T cell receptor beta chains from one sample sequenced in a study of T cells after yellow fever vaccination. TCRdb reprocessed the 5' RACE reads via MiXCR and lists one record per CDR3 protein. The sample yields some 250,000 distinct CDR3 sequences, 6.9% seen once. This material consisted of CD4+ T cells sorted from PBMCs, taken 15 days after the yellow fever booster vaccination. Source of these receptors: a man aged 25 to 45 who received the YFV17D yellow fever vaccine.

This clonotype was detected many times. The J gene is TRBJ2-7, the V gene TRBV12-3 or TRBV12-4; D perhaps matches TRBD1 (6 bases). V was pared by 5 bases and J by 2 bases, with 7 bases between. The CDR3 is 12 amino acids. CDR3 bases: TGTGCCAGCAGTACAGGGACCTACGAGCAGTACTTC. The encoded protein is CASSTGTYEQYF.

This clonotype has just a few counts. V gene TRBV7-2 combines with J gene TRBJ1-4; no firm D call. Per germline, CDR1 SGHTA and CDR2 FQGNSA. The V end lost 4 bases, the J end lost 9 bases, and 18 bases lay between the germline ends. CDR3 length: 15 amino acids. For the CDR3, the DNA is TGTGCCAGCAGCTCGCTCCGTGAATATGGGAAAAAACTGTTTTTT. Protein sequence: CASSSLREYGKKLFF.

The rearrangement uses TRBV18 and TRBJ2-5, with TRBD2 matching 7 bases. Per the germline V gene, CDR1 is KGHSH and CDR2 is LQKENI. The trim removed 6 bases at V and 5 bases at J, leaving 9 bases unmatched. The CDR3 contains 14 residues. Written as DNA, the CDR3 is TGTGCCAGCTCCCAGCGATCCGGGGGGGAGACCCAGTACTTC. It is translated as CASSQRSGGETQYF. The full variable domain, rest sourced from reference TRBV18 and TRBJ2-5, is NAGVMQNPRHLVRRRGQEARLRCSPMKGHSHVYWYRQLPEEGLKFMVYLQKENIIDESGMPKERFSAEFPKEGPSILRIQQVVRGDSAAYFCASSQRSGGETQYFGPGTRLLVL.

This clonotype showed up just a few times. This chain links TRBV20-1 with TRBJ2-1; D possibly corresponds to TRBD1 (5 bases). The V gene lost 3 bases and the J gene lost 9 bases, with 15 bases spanning the gap. Germline-derived CDR1 and CDR2 are DFQATT and SNEGSKA (reference sequence). This CDR3 spans 13 amino acids. The CDR3 bases are TGCAGTGCTAGCCCCCCGGACAAGACTGAGCAGTTCTTC. Translation gives CSASPPDKTEQFF.

This sequence joins TRBV5-4 and TRBJ2-1; 13 bases fit TRBD2. Unmatched junction bases numbered 20, after V lost 2 bases and J lost 0 bases. This CDR3 region has 23 residues. Germline CDR1 is SGHNT and CDR2 is YYREEE (reference sequence). In DNA form, the CDR3 reads TGTGCCAGCAGCTTAGGCCAAGTACTAGCGGGAGGGTCGGATCTGTTCTCCTACAATGAGCAGTTCTTC. Its protein product is CASSLGQVLAGGSDLFSYNEQFF. Combining the CDR3 with reference TRBV5-4 and TRBJ2-1 gives the whole variable domain ETGVTQSPTHLIKTRGQQVTLRCSSQSGHNTVSWYQQALGQGPQFIFQYYREEENGRGNFPPRFSGLQFPNYSSELNVNALELDDSALYLCASSLGQVLAGGSDLFSYNEQFFGPGTRLTVL.

The sample holds many counts of this clonotype. This chain uses TRBV29-1 with TRBJ2-7; 7 nucleotides align to TRBD2. The ends lost 6 bases at V and 0 bases at J; junction bases unmatched: 5. CDR1 is SQVTM and CDR2 is ANQGSEA in the germline V gene. This CDR3 is 13 amino acids long. DNA for the CDR3: TGCAGCGTGGGGGGAGGGAGCTCCTACGAGCAGTACTTC. Translated, it gives CSVGGGSSYEQYF.

This clonotype was found many times. The chain is built from TRBV27 and TRBJ2-1; no clear D gene. Germline-derived CDR1 and CDR2 are MNHEY and SMNVEV (reference sequence). Trimming cost V 2 bases and J 5 bases, with 10 bases left between them. The length of the CDR3 is 14 residues. The CDR3 DNA reads as TGTGCCAGCAGTTTACGAACGCTTAACAATGAGCAGTTCTTC. Protein: CASSLRTLNNEQFF.

V and J are TRBV2 and TRBJ2-1; D remains unclear. This CDR3 spans 13 amino acids. The V gene lost 7 bases and the J gene lost 9 bases, with 16 bases spanning the gap. Germline CDR1 and CDR2: SNHLY and FYNNEI. As DNA, the CDR3 is TGTGCCAGCACCTACGGCAGTAAGGGTGAGCAGTTCTTC. It encodes CASTYGSKGEQFF.

This clonotype was seen a handful of times. This sequence joins TRBV20-1 and TRBJ2-1; 10 bases fit TRBD2. Germline V gene data show CDR1 as DFQATT and CDR2 as SNEGSKA (reference sequence). V trimming: 8 bases; J trimming: 4 bases; junction bases outside the gene matches: 17. The CDR3 consists of 17 residues. CDR3 region: CSTRPGAGGPKYNEQFF. The DNA of the CDR3 is TGCAGTACCCGCCCCGGAGCGGGAGGGCCTAAATACAATGAGCAGTTCTTC.

This clonotype occurred a few times. J is TRBJ2-1 and V is TRBV7-2; D is perhaps TRBD1 or TRBD2 (6 bases each). Trimming removed 5 bases from V and 5 bases from J, with 13 bases in between. CDR3 length: 14 residues. Germline V gene sequence: CDR1 SGHTA, CDR2 FQGNSA. In DNA, the CDR3 is TGTGCCAGCAGCCAAGGGGGGAAAAACAATGAGCAGTTCTTC. Protein: CASSQGGKNNEQFF. Supplemented by reference TRBV7-2 and TRBJ2-1, the full variable domain reads GAGVSQSPSNKVTEKGKDVELRCDPISGHTALYWYRQSLGQGLEFLIYFQGNSAPDKSGLPSDRFSAERTGGSVSTLTIQRTQQEDSAVYLCASSQGGKNNEQFFGPGTRLTVL.

This clonotype was observed a few times. The chain is built from TRBV5-1 and TRBJ2-3, with D unclear. V shed 3 bases and J shed 5 bases, with 4 bases lying between them. CDR1 and CDR2 (germline): SGHRS, YFSETQ. CDR3 size: 11 residues. In nucleotides, the CDR3 is TGCGCCAGCAGCTGGCGAGATACGCAGTATTTT. Its translation is CASSWRDTQYF.

In its sample, this clonotype was seen a few times. For the CDR3, the DNA is TGTGCCAGCAGCCAAGACGGGAACACTGAAGCTTTCTTT. It translates to CASSQDGNTEAFF. V is TRBV7-9 and J is TRBJ1-1, with D unresolved. V was shortened by 5 bases and J by 1 base, with 8 bases between the two germline ends. CDR3 size: 13 residues. From germline, CDR1 is SEHNR and CDR2 FQNEAQ (reference sequence).